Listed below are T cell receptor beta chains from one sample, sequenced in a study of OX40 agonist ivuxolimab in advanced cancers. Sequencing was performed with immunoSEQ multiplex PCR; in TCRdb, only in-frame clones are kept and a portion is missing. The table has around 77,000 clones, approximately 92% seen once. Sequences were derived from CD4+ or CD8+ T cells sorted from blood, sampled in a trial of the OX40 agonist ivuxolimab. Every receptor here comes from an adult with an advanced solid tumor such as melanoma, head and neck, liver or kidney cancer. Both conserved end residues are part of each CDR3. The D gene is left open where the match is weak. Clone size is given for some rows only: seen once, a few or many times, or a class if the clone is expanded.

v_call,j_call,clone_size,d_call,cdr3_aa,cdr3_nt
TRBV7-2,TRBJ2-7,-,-,CASSSEYEQYF,TGTGCCAGCAGCTCGGAATACGAGCAGTACTTC
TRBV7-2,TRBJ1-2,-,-,CASSLDTAYGYTF,TGTGCCAGCAGCTTAGACACGGCCTATGGCTACACCTTC
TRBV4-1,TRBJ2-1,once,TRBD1,CASSSRGHDNEQFF,TGCGCCAGCAGCAGCAGGGGGCACGACAATGAGCAGTTCTTC
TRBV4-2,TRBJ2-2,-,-,CASSPGRLDPGELFF,TGTGCCAGCAGCCCAGGGAGACTCGACCCCGGGGAGCTGTTTTTT
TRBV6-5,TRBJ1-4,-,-,CASSTDSYSLKLFF,TGTGCCAGCAGCACCGACAGTTACTCCTTAAAACTGTTTTTT
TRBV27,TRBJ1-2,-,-,CASRGSFYGYTF,TGTGCCAGCAGAGGGAGTTTCTATGGCTACACCTTC
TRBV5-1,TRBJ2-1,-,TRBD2,CASSSTTGTSGYNEQFF,TGCGCCAGCAGCTCAACAACCGGGACTAGCGGCTACAATGAGCAGTTCTTC
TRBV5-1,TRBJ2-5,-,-,CASSLGGKETQYF,TGCGCCAGCAGCTTGGGAGGGAAAGAGACCCAGTACTTC
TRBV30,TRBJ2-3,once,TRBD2,CAWSYAGVDTQYF,TGTGCCTGGAGTTACGCGGGAGTCGATACGCAGTATTTT
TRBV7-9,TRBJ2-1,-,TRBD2,CASSYASGRLYNEQFF,TGTGCCAGCAGCTACGCTAGCGGGAGACTCTACAATGAGCAGTTCTTC
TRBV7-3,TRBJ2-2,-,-,CASSLQPNTGELFF,TGTGCCAGCAGCTTACAACCTAACACCGGGGAGCTGTTTTTT
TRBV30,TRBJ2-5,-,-,CAWSPGRQETQYF,TGTGCCTGGAGTCCGGGACGGCAAGAGACCCAGTACTTC
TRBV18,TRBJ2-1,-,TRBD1,CASSPQGDEQFF,TGTGCCAGCTCACCCCAGGGGGATGAGCAGTTCTTC
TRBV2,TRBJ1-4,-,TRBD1,CASRRDRRVEKLFF,TGTGCCAGCAGGAGGGACAGGCGGGTGGAAAAACTGTTTTTT
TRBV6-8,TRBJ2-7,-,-,CASRLRYEQYF,TGTGCCAGCAGGCTTCGCTACGAGCAGTACTTC
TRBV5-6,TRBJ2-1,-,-,CASSLGGLDEQFF,TGTGCCAGCAGCTTGGGGGGGCTAGATGAGCAGTTCTTC
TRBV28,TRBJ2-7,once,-,CASYSPFSGAYEQYF,TGTGCCAGCTATAGCCCCTTTAGCGGCGCCTACGAGCAGTACTTC
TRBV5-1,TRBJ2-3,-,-,CASSKGPPMNPDTQYF,TGCGCCAGCAGCAAGGGCCCACCGATGAACCCAGATACGCAGTATTTT
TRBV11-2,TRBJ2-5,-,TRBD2,CASSPGTRQETQYF,TGTGCCAGCAGCCCCGGGACTAGGCAAGAGACCCAGTACTTC
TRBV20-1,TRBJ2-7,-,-,CSARTSTEQYF,TGCAGTGCTAGAACTAGTACCGAGCAGTACTTC
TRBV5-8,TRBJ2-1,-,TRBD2,CASSLLAGGPYEQFF,TGTGCCAGCAGCCTCCTAGCGGGAGGGCCCTATGAGCAGTTCTTC
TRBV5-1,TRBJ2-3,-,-,CASSLRGPDTQYF,TGCGCCAGCAGCTTGAGGGGTCCAGATACGCAGTATTTT
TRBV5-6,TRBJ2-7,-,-,CASSHSGGSEQYF,TGTGCCAGCAGCCACAGCGGAGGGTCCGAGCAGTACTTC
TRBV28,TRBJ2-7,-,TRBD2,CASSGLAGGREEQYF,TGTGCCAGCAGCGGACTAGCGGGAGGGCGAGAGGAGCAGTACTTC
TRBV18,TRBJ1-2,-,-,CASSPQGRADYGYTF,TGTGCCAGCTCACCACAGGGCAGGGCGGACTATGGCTACACCTTC
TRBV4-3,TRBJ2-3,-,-,CASSQAPQSGRFRTDTQYF,TGCGCCAGCAGCCAAGCCCCCCAATCTGGCCGATTTAGGACAGATACGCAGTATTTT
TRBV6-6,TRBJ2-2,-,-,CASHPGLDITGELFF,TGTGCCAGCCACCCGGGACTGGATATCACCGGGGAGCTGTTTTTT
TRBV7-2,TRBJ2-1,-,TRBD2,CASSLMGLKEDEQFF,TGTGCCAGCAGCTTAATGGGACTAAAGGAGGATGAGCAGTTCTTC
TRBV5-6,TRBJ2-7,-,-,CASSSVYEQYF,TGTGCCAGCAGCTCCGTTTACGAGCAGTACTTC
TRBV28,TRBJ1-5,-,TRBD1,CATETGGYQPQHF,TGTGCCACCGAAACAGGGGGCTATCAGCCCCAGCATTTT
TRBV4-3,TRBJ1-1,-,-,CASSQGRGAAGAFF,TGCGCCAGCAGCCAAGGTCGGGGGGCGGCGGGAGCTTTCTTT
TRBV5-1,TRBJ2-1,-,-,CASSSASSYNEQFF,TGCGCCAGCAGCTCGGCGTCCTCCTACAATGAGCAGTTCTTC
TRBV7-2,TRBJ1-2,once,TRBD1,CASSFRTGQGAGYGYTF,TGTGCCAGCAGCTTCCGAACGGGACAGGGGGCAGGCTATGGCTACACCTTC
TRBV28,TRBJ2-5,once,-,CASSLYTGETQYF,TGTGCCAGCAGTTTATATACGGGAGAGACCCAGTACTTC
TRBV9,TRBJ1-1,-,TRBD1,CASSRQGRANTEAFF,TGTGCCAGCAGCCGACAGGGGAGGGCGAACACTGAAGCTTTCTTT
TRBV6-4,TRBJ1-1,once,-,CASSDWEGAEAFF,TGTGCCAGCAGTGACTGGGAGGGTGCTGAAGCTTTCTTT
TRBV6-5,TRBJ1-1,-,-,CASSYQGRGTEAFF,TGTGCCAGCAGTTATCAGGGACGGGGCACTGAAGCTTTCTTT
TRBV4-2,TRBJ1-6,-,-,CASSPGEGGYSPLHF,TGTGCCAGCAGCCCCGGGGAGGGGGGGTATTCACCCCTCCACTTT
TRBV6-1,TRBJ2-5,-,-,CASRSPGETQYF,TGTGCCAGCCGGTCCCCGGGGGAGACCCAGTACTTC
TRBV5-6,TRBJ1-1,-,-,CASSLPGTMNTEAFF,TGTGCCAGCAGCTTGCCGGGGACGATGAACACTGAAGCTTTCTTT
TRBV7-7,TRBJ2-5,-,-,CASSLGGGFQETQYF,TGTGCTAGCAGCTTAGGGGGGGGTTTCCAAGAGACCCAGTACTTC
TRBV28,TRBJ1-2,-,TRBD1,CASRDGQVFNYGYTF,TGTGCCAGCAGGGATGGACAGGTGTTCAACTATGGCTACACCTTC
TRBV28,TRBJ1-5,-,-,CASSLPPSSNQPQHF,TGTGCCAGCAGTTTACCCCCATCCAGCAATCAGCCCCAGCATTTT
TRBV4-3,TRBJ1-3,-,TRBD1,CASSQDPVVQGTNTIYF,TGCGCCAGCAGCCAAGATCCTGTTGTACAGGGGACGAACACCATATATTTT
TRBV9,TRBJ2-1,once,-,CASSVGSRATYNEQFF,TGTGCCAGCAGCGTAGGGAGCAGGGCCACTTACAATGAGCAGTTCTTC
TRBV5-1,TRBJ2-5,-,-,CASGGRPQETQYF,TGCGCCAGCGGGGGGCGCCCTCAAGAGACCCAGTACTTC
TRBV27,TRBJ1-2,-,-,CASSPEGRDISNYGYTF,TGTGCCAGCAGCCCGGAGGGCAGAGATATCTCTAACTATGGCTACACCTTC
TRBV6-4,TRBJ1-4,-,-,CASNTVILVGGRQEKLFF,TGTGCCAGCAACACAGTAATTCTTGTTGGGGGGCGGCAAGAAAAACTGTTTTTT
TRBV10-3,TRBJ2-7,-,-,CAISGEIYEQYF,TGTGCCATCAGTGGGGAAATCTACGAGCAGTACTTC
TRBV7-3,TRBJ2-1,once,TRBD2,CASSRILTSSFIEQFF,TGTGCCAGCAGCCGAATTCTGACTAGCAGTTTTATTGAGCAGTTCTTC
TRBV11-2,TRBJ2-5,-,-,CASSPRFGQGGPQETQYF,TGTGCCAGCAGCCCAAGATTCGGACAGGGAGGGCCTCAAGAGACCCAGTACTTC
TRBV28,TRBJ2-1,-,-,CASSFSNEQFF,TGTGCCAGCAGTTTCAGCAATGAGCAGTTCTTC
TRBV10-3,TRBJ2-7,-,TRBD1,CAISEGGTGPYEQYF,TGTGCCATCAGTGAGGGGGGGACAGGGCCCTACGAGCAGTACTTC